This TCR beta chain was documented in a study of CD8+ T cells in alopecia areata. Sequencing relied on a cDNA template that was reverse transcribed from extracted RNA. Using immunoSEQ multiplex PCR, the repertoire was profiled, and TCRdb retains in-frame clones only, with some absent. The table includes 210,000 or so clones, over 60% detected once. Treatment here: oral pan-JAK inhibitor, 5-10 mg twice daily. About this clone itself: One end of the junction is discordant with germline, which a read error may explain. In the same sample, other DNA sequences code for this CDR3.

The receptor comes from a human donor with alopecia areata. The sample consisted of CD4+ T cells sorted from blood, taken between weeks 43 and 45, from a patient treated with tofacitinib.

The DNA of the CDR3 is TGCAGTGCTGGAGACAGCTACGAGCAGTACTTC. Its translation is CSAGDSYEQYF. The rearrangement links TRBV20-1 to TRBJ2-7, with D perhaps TRBD1 (5 bases). This CDR3 contains 11 residues. Looked up from germline, CDR1 is DFQATT and CDR2 is SNEGSKA (reference sequence).